The present entry profiles one TCR beta chain with its context. The data were produced by immunoSEQ multiplex PCR, yet TCRdb's version contains in-frame clones alone and is incomplete. The table includes fewer than 100,000 clones, around 86% detected once. The sample is drawn from a study of blood T cell repertoires in COVID-19. CDR1 is SGDLS, CDR2 YYNGEE, per germline. Trimming removed 4 bases from V and 0 bases from J, with 17 bases in between. There are 17 residues in the CDR3. The TCR was taken from a man in his forties or fifties with acute or convalescent COVID-19. V usage is TRBV9 and J usage is TRBJ1-3; D gene unclear. The sample comprised peripheral blood. In DNA form, the CDR3 reads TGTGCCAGCAGCCCACTTATCCGAGGAATCTCTGGAAACACCATATATTTT. This gives the protein CASSPLIRGISGNTIYF.